What follows is one T cell receptor beta chain and its context. This sample is part of a study of T cells after yellow fever vaccination. TCRdb reprocessed the 5' RACE reads with MiXCR, giving one entry per CDR3 protein. The data hold approximately 600,000 distinct CDR3 sequences, with 12% observed a single time. The source material was PBMCs, sampled on the day of the yellow fever booster vaccination. This clonotype was obtained from a man aged 25 to 40 who received the YFV17D yellow fever vaccine.

The chain's CDR3 is CASSPRGGKSSYEQYF. CDR3 nucleotides: TGTGCCAGCAGTCCTCGAGGTGGTAAGAGCTCCTACGAGCAGTACTTC. The chain is built from TRBV27 and TRBJ2-7, with D unclear. The CDR3 sequence is 16 residues long. The V gene's germline CDR1 is MNHEY and CDR2 SMNVEV (reference sequence). Trimming took off 5 bases at V and 0 bases at J, with 17 bases between the two ends.